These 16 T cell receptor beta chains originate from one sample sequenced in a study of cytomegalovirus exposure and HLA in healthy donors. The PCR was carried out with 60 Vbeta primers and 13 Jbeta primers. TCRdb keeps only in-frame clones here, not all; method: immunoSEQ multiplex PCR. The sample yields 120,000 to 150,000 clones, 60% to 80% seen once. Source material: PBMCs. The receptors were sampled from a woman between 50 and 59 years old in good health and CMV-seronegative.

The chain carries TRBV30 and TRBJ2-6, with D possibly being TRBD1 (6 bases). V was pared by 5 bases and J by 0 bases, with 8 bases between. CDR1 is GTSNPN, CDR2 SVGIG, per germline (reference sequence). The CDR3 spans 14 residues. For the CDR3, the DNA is TGTGCCTGGGGACAGTTCTCTGGGGCCAACGTCCTGACTTTC. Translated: CAWGQFSGANVLTF. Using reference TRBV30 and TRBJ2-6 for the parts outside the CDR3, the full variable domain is SQTIHQWPATLVQPVGSPLSLECTVEGTSNPNLYWYRQAAGRGLQLLFYSVGIGQISSEVPQNLSASRPQDRQFILSSKKLLLSDSGFYLCAWGQFSGANVLTFGAGSRLTVL.

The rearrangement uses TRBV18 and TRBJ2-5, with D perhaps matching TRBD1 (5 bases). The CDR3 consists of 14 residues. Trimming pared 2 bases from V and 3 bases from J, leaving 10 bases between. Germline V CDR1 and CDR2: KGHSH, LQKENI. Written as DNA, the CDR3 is TGTGCCAGCTCACCATCGACAGTGAAAGAGACCCAGTACTTC. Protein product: CASSPSTVKETQYF.

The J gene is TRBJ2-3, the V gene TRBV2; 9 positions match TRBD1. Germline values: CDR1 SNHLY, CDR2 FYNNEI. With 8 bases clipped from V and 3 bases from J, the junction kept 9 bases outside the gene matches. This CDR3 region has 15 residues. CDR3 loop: CASPPSGQGTDTQYF. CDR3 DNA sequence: TGTGCCAGCCCTCCGTCGGGACAGGGAACAGATACGCAGTATTTT.

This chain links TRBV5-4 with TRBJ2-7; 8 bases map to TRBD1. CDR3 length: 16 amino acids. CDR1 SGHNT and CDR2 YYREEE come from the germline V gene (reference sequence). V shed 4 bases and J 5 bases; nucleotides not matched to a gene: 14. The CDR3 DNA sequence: TGTGCCAGCAGCCCGACTCCCCGGACAGGGAGCCACGAGCAGTACTTC. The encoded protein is CASSPTPRTGSHEQYF.

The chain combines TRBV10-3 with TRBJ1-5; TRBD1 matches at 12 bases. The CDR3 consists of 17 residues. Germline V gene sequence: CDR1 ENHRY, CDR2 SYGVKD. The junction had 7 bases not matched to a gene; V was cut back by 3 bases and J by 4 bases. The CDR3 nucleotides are TGTGCCATCAGTGACGGGACAGGGGGCGCGGAGAATCAGCCCCAGCATTTT. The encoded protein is CAISDGTGGAENQPQHF.

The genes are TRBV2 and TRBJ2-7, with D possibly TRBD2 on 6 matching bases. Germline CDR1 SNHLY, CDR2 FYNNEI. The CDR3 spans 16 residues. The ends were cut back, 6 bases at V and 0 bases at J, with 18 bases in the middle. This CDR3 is CASSPGMASASYEQYF. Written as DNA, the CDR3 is TGTGCCAGCAGCCCGGGAATGGCTAGCGCCTCCTACGAGCAGTACTTC. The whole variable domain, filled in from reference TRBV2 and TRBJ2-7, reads EPEVTQTPSHQVTQMGQEVILRCVPISNHLYFYWYRQILGQKVEFLVSFYNNEISEKSEIFDDQFSVERPDGSNFTLKIRSTKLEDSAMYFCASSPGMASASYEQYFGPGTRLTVT.

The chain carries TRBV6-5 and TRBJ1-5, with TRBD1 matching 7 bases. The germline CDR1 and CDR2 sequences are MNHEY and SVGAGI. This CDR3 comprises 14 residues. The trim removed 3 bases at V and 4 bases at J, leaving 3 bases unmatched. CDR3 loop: CASSYPGGNQPQHF. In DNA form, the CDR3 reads TGTGCCAGCAGTTATCCAGGGGGGAATCAGCCCCAGCATTTT.

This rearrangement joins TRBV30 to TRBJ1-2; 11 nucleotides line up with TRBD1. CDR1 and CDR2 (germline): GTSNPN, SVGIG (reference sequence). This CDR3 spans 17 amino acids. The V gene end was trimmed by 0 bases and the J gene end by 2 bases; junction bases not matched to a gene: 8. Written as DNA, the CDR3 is TGTGCCTGGAGTGTACTCTACTGGGACAGGGGGAACTATGGCTACACCTTC. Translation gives CAWSVLYWDRGNYGYTF.

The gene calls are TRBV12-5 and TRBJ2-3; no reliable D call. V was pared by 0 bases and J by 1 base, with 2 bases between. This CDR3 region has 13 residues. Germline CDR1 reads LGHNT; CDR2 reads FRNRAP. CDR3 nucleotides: TGTGCTAGTGGTTTGGTCGGCACAGATACGCAGTATTTT. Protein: CASGLVGTDTQYF.

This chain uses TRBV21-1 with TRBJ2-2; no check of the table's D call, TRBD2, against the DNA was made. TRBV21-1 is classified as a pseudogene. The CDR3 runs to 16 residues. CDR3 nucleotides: TGTGCCAGCAGCAAGCGGGGCGGGAGCAATATCGGGGAGCTGTTTTTT. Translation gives CASSKRGGSNIGELFF.

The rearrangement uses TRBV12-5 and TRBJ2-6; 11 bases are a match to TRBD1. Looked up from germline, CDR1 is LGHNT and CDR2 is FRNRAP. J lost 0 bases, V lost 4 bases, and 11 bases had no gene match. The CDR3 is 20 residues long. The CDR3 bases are TGTGCTAGTGGTTCGGGACAGGGGGATTTTATAAGCTCTGGGGCCAACGTCCTGACTTTC. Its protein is CASGSGQGDFISSGANVLTF. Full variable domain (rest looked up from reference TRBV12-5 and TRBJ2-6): DARVTQTPRHKVTEMGQEVTMRCQPILGHNTVFWYRQTMMQGLELLAYFRNRAPLDDSGMPKDRFSAEMPDATLATLKIQPSEPRDSAVYFCASGSGQGDFISSGANVLTFGAGSRLTVL.

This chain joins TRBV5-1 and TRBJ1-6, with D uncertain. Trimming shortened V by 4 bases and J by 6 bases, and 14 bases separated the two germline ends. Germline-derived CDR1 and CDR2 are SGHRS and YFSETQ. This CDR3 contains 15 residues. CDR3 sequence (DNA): TGCGCCAGCAGCCTGTCGGGGAATATTAATTCACCCCTCCACTTT. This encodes CASSLSGNINSPLHF.

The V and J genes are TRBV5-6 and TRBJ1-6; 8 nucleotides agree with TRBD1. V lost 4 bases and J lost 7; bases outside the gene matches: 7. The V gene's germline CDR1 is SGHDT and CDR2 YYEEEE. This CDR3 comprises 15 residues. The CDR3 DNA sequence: TGTGCCAGCAGCCCGCGGACAGGGTCGAATTCACCCCTCCACTTT. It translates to CASSPRTGSNSPLHF.

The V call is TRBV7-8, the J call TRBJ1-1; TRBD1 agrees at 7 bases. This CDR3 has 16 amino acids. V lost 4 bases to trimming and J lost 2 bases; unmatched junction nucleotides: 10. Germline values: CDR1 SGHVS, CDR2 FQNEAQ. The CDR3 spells CASSSRWGQLNTEAFF. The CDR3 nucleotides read TGTGCCAGCAGCTCTAGGTGGGGACAGCTTAACACTGAAGCTTTCTTT.

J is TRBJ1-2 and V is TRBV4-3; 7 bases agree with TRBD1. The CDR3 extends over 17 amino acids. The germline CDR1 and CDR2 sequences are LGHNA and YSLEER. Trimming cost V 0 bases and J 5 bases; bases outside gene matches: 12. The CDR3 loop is CASSQDLEKGARYGYTF. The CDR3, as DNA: TGCGCCAGCAGCCAAGATCTTGAGAAGGGGGCAAGGTATGGCTACACCTTC.

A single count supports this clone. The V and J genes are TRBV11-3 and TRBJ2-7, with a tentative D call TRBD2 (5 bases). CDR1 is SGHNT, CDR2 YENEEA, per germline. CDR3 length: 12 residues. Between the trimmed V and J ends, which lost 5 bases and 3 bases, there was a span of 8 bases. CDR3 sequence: CASSARGYEQYF. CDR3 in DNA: TGTGCCAGCAGCGCCCGGGGCTACGAGCAGTACTTC.